This T cell receptor (beta chain) was sequenced for a study of T cell repertoires in cytomegalovirus infection. Study background: CMV infection plus the matching HLA type was flagged by public TCR beta signatures. Study-level points and caveats: Cumulative frequency of public TCR beta families picked out carriers of CMV plus the relevant HLA. The response measured ex vivo was dominated by TCR beta clonotypes (HLA-C-restricted and CMV-specific).

Trimming cost V 4 bases and J 1 base; bases outside gene matches: 9. The CDR3 sequence is 16 residues long. Germline V lookup: CDR1 SNHLY, CDR2 FYNNEI. There are a few counts of this clonotype. The antigen is not known. TCRdb re-called the reads through MiXCR, storing one row per CDR3 protein. The sample comprises 200,000 to 300,000 distinct CDR3 sequences, roughly an eighth of which are singletons, and about 8.7% rests with the top ten. The genes are TRBV2 and TRBJ1-1; 7 positions agree with TRBD1. The sequence was obtained from a human donor in good health (CMV status not recorded). Some clones in this sample may be carry-over from other donors' samples. Specimen: PBMCs. CDR3 region: CASSVRTGAPNTEAFF. Written as DNA, the CDR3 is TGTGCCAGCAGTGTAAGAACAGGGGCCCCGAACACTGAAGCTTTCTTT.